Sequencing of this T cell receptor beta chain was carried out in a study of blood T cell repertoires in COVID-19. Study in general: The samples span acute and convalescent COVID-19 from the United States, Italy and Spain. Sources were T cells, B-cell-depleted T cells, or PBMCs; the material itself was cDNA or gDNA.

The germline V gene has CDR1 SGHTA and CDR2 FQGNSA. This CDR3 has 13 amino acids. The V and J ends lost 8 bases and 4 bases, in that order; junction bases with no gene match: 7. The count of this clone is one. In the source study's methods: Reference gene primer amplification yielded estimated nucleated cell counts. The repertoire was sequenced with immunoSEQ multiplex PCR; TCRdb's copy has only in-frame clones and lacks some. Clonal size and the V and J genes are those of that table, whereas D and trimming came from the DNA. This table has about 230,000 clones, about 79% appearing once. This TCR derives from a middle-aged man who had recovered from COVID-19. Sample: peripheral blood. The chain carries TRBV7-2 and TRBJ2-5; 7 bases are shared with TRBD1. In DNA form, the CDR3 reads TGTGCCAGCGGCACGAACAGGGGAGAGACCCAGTACTTC. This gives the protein CASGTNRGETQYF. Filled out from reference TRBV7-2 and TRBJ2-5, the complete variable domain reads GAGVSQSPSNKVTEKGKDVELRCDPISGHTALYWYRQSLGQGLEFLIYFQGNSAPDKSGLPSDRFSAERTGGSVSTLTIQRTQQEDSAVYLCASGTNRGETQYFGPGTRLLVL.